These 22 T cell receptor beta chains were sequenced from one sample in a study of memory CD4+ T cells and cytomegalovirus serostatus. Libraries were prepared by immunoSEQ multiplex PCR; TCRdb keeps only in-frame clonotypes and omits some of them. The sample yields approximately 46,000 clones, around 74% seen once. The sort gate was single viable CD3+CD4+CD8-CD45RO+ cells for memory CD4+ T cells. Sequencing input: memory CD4+ T cells from blood. Receptors were obtained from an adult in good health and CMV-seronegative.

V gene TRBV7-8 combines with J gene TRBJ2-7; no definite D call. V lost 3 bases and J lost 5, with 14 bases in between. From germline, CDR1 is SGHVS and CDR2 FQNEAQ. The CDR3 spans 14 residues. The CDR3 coding sequence is TGTGCCAGCAGCTTTTATGCAGGAGTGGACGAGCAGTACTTC. Residues: CASSFYAGVDEQYF.

About this clone: Other DNA variants within this sample encode the same CDR3. This chain uses TRBV7-2 with TRBJ2-6, with 12 positions matching TRBD1. CDR3 size: 17 residues. Germline-derived CDR1 and CDR2 are SGHTA and FQGNSA. The junction had 5 bases not matched to a gene; V was cut back by 5 bases and J by 3 bases. CDR3 sequence: CASSTRDRGLGANVLTF. The CDR3 coding sequence is TGTGCCAGCAGCACCCGGGACAGGGGGCTTGGGGCCAACGTCCTGACTTTC.

J is TRBJ2-7 and V is TRBV6-1; the D gene is possibly TRBD1 (5 bases). This CDR3 spans 15 amino acids. The germline V gene has CDR1 MNHNS and CDR2 SASEGT. Trimming removed 3 bases from V and 1 base from J, with 13 bases in between. The CDR3 region has the DNA TGTGCCAGCAGTGATAGACAGAGGATTTCCTACGAGCAGTACTTC. Translating gives CASSDRQRISYEQYF.

V is TRBV5-4 and J is TRBJ1-1; TRBD1 aligns across 7 bases. Germline V gene sequence: CDR1 SGHNT, CDR2 YYREEE (reference sequence). The length of the CDR3 is 16 residues. The junction had 6 bases not matched to a gene; V was cut back by 0 bases and J by 1 base. CDR3 region: CASSLDLRTGNTEAFF. The DNA for the CDR3 is TGTGCCAGCAGCTTGGACCTTAGGACAGGGAACACTGAAGCTTTCTTT.

In this sample, this clone turned up a few times. V gene TRBV7-2 combines with J gene TRBJ1-1; 9 bases fit TRBD1. The CDR3 length is 18 residues. The V gene's germline CDR1 is SGHTA and CDR2 FQGNSA. The V and J ends lost 2 bases and 4 bases, in that order; junction bases with no gene match: 14. The CDR3 coding sequence is TGTGCCAGCAGCTTAATTGGCCGGGACAGGGTTCTGGGCACTGAAGCTTTCTTT. It specifies CASSLIGRDRVLGTEAFF.

The chain carries TRBV5-6 and TRBJ1-1; D ambiguous. V lost 1 base, J lost 0 bases, and 7 bases lay in between. This CDR3 has 14 amino acids. The germline gives CDR1 SGHDT, CDR2 YYEEEE. CDR3 amino acids: CASSLLVLNTEAFF. Written as DNA, the CDR3 is TGTGCCAGCAGCTTGCTGGTGTTGAACACTGAAGCTTTCTTT.

This clone was seen only a few times. This chain joins TRBV21-1 and TRBJ2-3; no DNA check was done on the table's D call, TRBD1. TRBV21-1 is a pseudogene locus. This CDR3 has 15 amino acids. The CDR3 DNA sequence: TGTGCCAGCAGCTCCCCCGGGACAAGCACAGATACGCAGTATTTT. This codes for CASSSPGTSTDTQYF.

The V call is TRBV2, the J call TRBJ1-1, with D hard to call. V was pared by 4 bases and J by 0 bases, with 9 bases between. The CDR3 length is 14 residues. Germline lookup yields CDR1 SNHLY and CDR2 FYNNEI. CDR3 in amino acids: CASSGAALNTEAFF. CDR3 DNA: TGTGCCAGCAGTGGGGCGGCTTTGAACACTGAAGCTTTCTTT.

V and J are TRBV19 and TRBJ1-3; weak D call: TRBD1 (5 bases). In germline, CDR1 is LNHDA, CDR2 SQIVND (reference sequence). V gave up 1 base and J gave up 0 bases, with 16 bases separating them. This CDR3 is built from 18 residues. The CDR3 loop is CASSIGSGTGLSGNTIYF. CDR3 DNA: TGTGCCAGTAGTATAGGCTCGGGGACCGGCCTCTCTGGAAACACCATATATTTT.

This rearrangement joins TRBV9 to TRBJ2-5; 7 bases are a match to TRBD1. The germline CDR1 and CDR2 sequences are SGDLS and YYNGEE. V lost 3 bases, J lost 1 base, and 6 bases stayed unmatched. The CDR3 runs 15 residues. The CDR3 sequence: CASSGGQRSQETQYF. The CDR3 nucleotides are TGTGCCAGCAGCGGGGGACAGCGAAGCCAAGAGACCCAGTACTTC.

The chain is built from TRBV30 and TRBJ1-4, with D perhaps TRBD1 (6 bases). The germline V and J ends were trimmed by 0 bases and 7 bases, with 21 bases remaining between them. In germline, CDR1 is GTSNPN, CDR2 SVGIG (reference sequence). The CDR3 contains 17 residues. CDR3 region: CAWSVPVGGVRGEKLFF. In DNA form, the CDR3 reads TGTGCCTGGAGTGTACCAGTGGGAGGGGTCAGGGGTGAAAAACTGTTTTTT. The complete variable domain, with remaining parts taken from reference TRBV30 and TRBJ1-4, reads SQTIHQWPATLVQPVGSPLSLECTVEGTSNPNLYWYRQAAGRGLQLLFYSVGIGQISSEVPQNLSASRPQDRQFILSSKKLLLSDSGFYLCAWSVPVGGVRGEKLFFGSGTQLSVL.

The genes are TRBV6-5 and TRBJ1-2, with 7 positions matching TRBD1. Germline V gene data show CDR1 as MNHEY and CDR2 as SVGAGI. V shed 7 bases, J shed 2 bases, and the junction held 1 base outside the gene matches. This CDR3 is built from 12 residues. The CDR3 is CASKTGNYGYTF. The CDR3 nucleotides read TGTGCCAGCAAGACAGGGAACTATGGCTACACCTTC.

The V gene is TRBV19, the J gene TRBJ1-4, with D uncertain. CDR3 length: 14 residues. Trimming stripped 1 base from V and 0 bases from J, with 3 bases between. Germline V lookup: CDR1 LNHDA, CDR2 SQIVND (reference sequence). In DNA form, the CDR3 reads TGTGCCAGTAGTATAGTCTCAACTAATGAAAAACTGTTTTTT. This gives the protein CASSIVSTNEKLFF.

The chain is built from TRBV9 and TRBJ2-3; weak D call: TRBD1 (5 bases). The CDR3 is made up of 15 amino acids. The V end lost 0 bases, the J end lost 3 bases, and 11 bases lay between the germline ends. CDR1 and CDR2 (germline): SGDLS, YYNGEE. The CDR3 region has the DNA TGTGCCAGCAGCGTAGAAGGGGCCTGGACAGATACGCAGTATTTT. Translated, it gives CASSVEGAWTDTQYF.

The V call is TRBV20-1, the J call TRBJ1-2; no definite D call. The CDR3 is 11 amino acids. CDR1 and CDR2 (germline): DFQATT, SNEGSKA (reference sequence). Deletions cut 6 bases from V and 7 bases from J, with 12 bases between. The CDR3 region is CSATPTGGYTF. CDR3 in DNA: TGCAGTGCCACCCCCACTGGTGGCTACACCTTC.

The chain carries TRBV6-4 and TRBJ1-5, with TRBD1 identical over 10 bases. With V trimmed by 0 bases and J by 2 bases, 22 bases remained unmatched. CDR3 length equals 23 residues. Germline V gives CDR1 MRHNA, CDR2 SNTAGT. For the CDR3, the DNA is TGTGCCAGCAGTGACTCGACAGGGGGCCGTATGTCCATGAATAGCGGAGGCAATCAGCCCCAGCATTTT. Translated, it gives CASSDSTGGRMSMNSGGNQPQHF.

The V call is TRBV6-5, the J call TRBJ1-1; D perhaps matches TRBD1 (6 bases). V dropped 2 bases and J dropped 1 base, with 8 bases sitting between them. Germline V gives CDR1 MNHEY, CDR2 SVGAGI. This CDR3 region has 14 residues. The DNA of the CDR3 is TGTGCCAGCAGTTACGTAGGGGGGAACACTGAAGCTTTCTTT. It translates to CASSYVGGNTEAFF.

This chain joins TRBV30 and TRBJ1-2; possible D gene TRBD1, 6 bases. V lost 1 base to trimming and J lost 8 bases, with 8 bases between them. This CDR3 has 11 residues. Per the germline V gene, CDR1 is GTSNPN and CDR2 is SVGIG (reference sequence). The CDR3 is CAWSDRDGYTF. DNA for the CDR3: TGTGCCTGGAGTGACAGGGACGGCTACACCTTC.

The chain employs TRBV5-4 and TRBJ2-1; 8 bases map to TRBD2. V shed 0 bases, J shed 1 base, and the junction held 0 bases outside the gene matches. This CDR3 has 15 residues. Germline CDR1 is SGHNT and CDR2 is YYREEE (reference sequence). This chain's CDR3 is CASSLASGSYNEQFF. The DNA for the CDR3 is TGTGCCAGCAGCTTGGCTAGCGGGTCCTACAATGAGCAGTTCTTC. The full variable domain, with the rest looked up from reference TRBV5-4 and TRBJ2-1, is ETGVTQSPTHLIKTRGQQVTLRCSSQSGHNTVSWYQQALGQGPQFIFQYYREEENGRGNFPPRFSGLQFPNYSSELNVNALELDDSALYLCASSLASGSYNEQFFGPGTRLTVL.

The V gene is TRBV6-1, the J gene TRBJ1-1, with 7 nucleotides matching TRBD1. Looked up from germline, CDR1 is MNHNS and CDR2 is SASEGT. The CDR3 runs 13 residues. With 7 bases clipped from V and 1 base from J, the junction kept 3 bases outside the gene matches. The CDR3 sequence: CASTRQGNTEAFF. The DNA of the CDR3 is TGTGCCAGCACCCGACAGGGGAACACTGAAGCTTTCTTT.

This clone was detected only once. Other DNA sequences in this sample translate to the same CDR3. The V and J genes are TRBV5-6 and TRBJ1-3; TRBD1 might be the D (5 bases). Germline V gene data show CDR1 as SGHDT and CDR2 as YYEEEE. The V end lost 2 bases, the J end lost 3 bases, and 9 bases lay between the germline ends. The CDR3 consists of 14 residues. CDR3 residues: CASSFPGLGNTIYF. As DNA, the CDR3 is TGTGCCAGCAGCTTTCCGGGACTTGGAAACACCATATATTTT.

The V gene is TRBV5-6, the J gene TRBJ2-1, with D uncertain. Germline V gene lookup returns CDR1 SGHDT and CDR2 YYEEEE. The CDR3 consists of 11 residues. V was pared by 5 bases and J by 7 bases, with 7 bases between. The CDR3 sequence: CASSRFNEQFF. The CDR3 region has the DNA TGTGCCAGCAGTAGGTTTAATGAGCAGTTCTTC.